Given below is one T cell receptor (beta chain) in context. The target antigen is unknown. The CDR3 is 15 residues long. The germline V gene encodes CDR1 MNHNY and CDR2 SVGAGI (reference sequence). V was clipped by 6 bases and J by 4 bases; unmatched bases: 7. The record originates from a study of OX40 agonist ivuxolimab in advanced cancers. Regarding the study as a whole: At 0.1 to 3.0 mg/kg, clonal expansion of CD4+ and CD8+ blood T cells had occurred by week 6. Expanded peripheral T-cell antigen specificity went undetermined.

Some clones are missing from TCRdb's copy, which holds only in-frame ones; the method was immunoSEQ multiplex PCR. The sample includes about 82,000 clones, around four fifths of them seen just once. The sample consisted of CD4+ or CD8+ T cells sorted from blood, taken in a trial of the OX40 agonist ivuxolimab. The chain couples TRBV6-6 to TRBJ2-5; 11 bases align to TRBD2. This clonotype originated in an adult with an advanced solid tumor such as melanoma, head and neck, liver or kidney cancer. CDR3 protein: CASSQLAGVAETQYF. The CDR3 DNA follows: TGTGCCAGCAGCCAACTAGCGGGGGTGGCAGAGACCCAGTACTTC.